This T cell receptor (beta chain) derives from a study of T cells in Graves' hyperthyroidism and ophthalmopathy. RNA transcripts gave rise to amplified TCR beta CDR3 regions. The primer set for the first-round RT-PCR of the TCR CDR3 was HTBI. TCRdb recomputed calls from the multiplex PCR reads with MiXCR, one row per CDR3 protein. The sample carries 600,000 to 650,000 distinct CDR3 sequences, less than 25% recorded once. Trimming removed 2 bases from V and 6 bases from J; junction bases left unmatched: 6. Germline CDR1 is SGHDN and CDR2 is FVKESK. The CDR3 extends over 14 amino acids. In the ophthalmopathy cohort, Clinical Activity Score was at least 3, NOSPECS grade at least 4, and duration under 3 months. Any patient presenting with uncontrolled infection, other autoimmune disease, pregnancy or lactation was left out. Diagnosing involved the use of clinical symptoms, serum thyroxine and TRAb, thyroid ultrasound and orbital computed tomography.

This clonotype was recorded at least ten times. Antigen unknown. Study results and limitations: Expanded thyroid clonotypes (above 0.001) were mostly also found in blood.

The sequence was collected from a man aged 30 to 39 with Graves' ophthalmopathy. The V call is TRBV14, the J call TRBJ1-1; 7 bases are a match to TRBD1. The specimen sequenced was blood. The CDR3 protein is CASSQSGGGPEAFF. The CDR3 bases are TGTGCCAGCAGCCAATCAGGGGGAGGGCCTGAAGCTTTCTTT.